The clone carrying this T cell receptor (beta chain) was detected ten times or more. The sample belongs to a study of metastatic and nonmetastatic thyroid tumors. Not a single patient had been given any form of treatment at any point before undergoing thyroid surgery. TCRdb reprocessed the PCR reads using MiXCR. In the table there are roughly 40,000 clones, 17% of which are singletons. Germline assignment: CDR1 KGHSH and CDR2 LQKENI. With 5 bases clipped from V and 0 bases from J, the junction kept 7 bases outside the gene matches. The CDR3 has 16 residues. The rearrangement uses TRBV18 and TRBJ1-3; 7 positions match TRBD1. This TCR was sampled from a female donor with papillary thyroid cancer or a benign thyroid nodule (not recorded which). Some clones in this sample may be carry-over from other donors' samples. Sequenced: tumor tissue. Here the CDR3 DNA reads TGTGCCAGCTCAAGCCGACAGGGTCTCTCTGGAAACACCATATATTTT. It encodes CASSSRQGLSGNTIYF.